This T cell receptor beta chain is drawn from a study of a mutant IDH1 vaccine in newly diagnosed glioma. This clone was observed once. Its antigen is as yet unknown. Time point described: week 47, end of study. Every vaccination contained 300 ug of the mutant IDH1 20-mer peptide and was paired with topical imiquimod. V lost 6 bases, J lost 0 bases, and 8 bases lay in between. CDR1 is MNHNS and CDR2 is SASEGT in the germline V gene. This CDR3 comprises 13 residues. The data were produced by immunoSEQ multiplex PCR, yet TCRdb's version contains in-frame clones alone and is incomplete. This table has around 54,000 clones, roughly four fifths appearing once.

The sequencing used PBMCs, collected from a glioma patient whose treatment included an IDH1 peptide vaccine. The receptor's source is a woman aged 50 to 60 with glioma. This chain uses TRBV6-1 with TRBJ1-1; no reliable D call. The CDR3 region has the DNA TGTGCCAGCAGGGTTAGCATGAACACTGAAGCTTTCTTT. This encodes CASRVSMNTEAFF.